Given below is one T cell receptor (beta chain) in context. Its antigen is as yet unknown. The germline CDR1 and CDR2 sequences are WNHNN and SYGVQD (reference sequence). J lost 4 bases, V lost 9 bases, and 11 bases had no gene match. The length of the CDR3 is 15 residues. These data are taken from a study of Ad26.COV2.S vaccination and SARS-CoV-2 variants. Study summary: Intramuscular Ad26.COV2.S doses were given once or twice, 56 days apart.

Profiled with immunoSEQ multiplex PCR; TCRdb holds only in-frame clones, not every one. The sample contains fewer than 400,000 clones, 85% to 90% of which appear only once. Broader study findings: Reportedly, spike-specific CD8+ and CD4+ T cell responses achieved substantial breadth once vaccination had taken place. Researchers cautioned that TCR breadth and depth analyses may have underestimated total T cell responses. Compared with placebo recipients, vaccine recipients had higher spike-specific TCR breadth.

As to treatment: some 19 received Ad26.COV2.S at low or high dose, single or two shots; five or six received placebo; per-sample allocation not given. Day 63 after the first injection of vaccine or placebo was the sampling time. J is TRBJ1-4 and V is TRBV10-1; 7 nucleotides align to TRBD1. The specimen comprised peripheral blood, sampled in a trial of Ad26.COV2.S vaccine versus placebo. This clonotype was obtained from a person aged 18 to 59 who received the Ad26.COV2.S COVID-19 vaccine or a placebo. The DNA for the CDR3 is TGCGCCAGGACCGACAGGGAGCAGCTTAATGAAAAACTGTTTTTT. Protein: CARTDREQLNEKLFF.